This T cell receptor beta chain comes out of a study of shared clonotypes between healthy human individuals. CDR1 SGHDT and CDR2 YYEEEE come from the germline V gene. V lost 2 bases, J lost 5 bases, and 22 bases lay in between. This CDR3 is 17 amino acids long. TCRdb keeps only in-frame clones here, not all; method: immunoSEQ multiplex PCR. The profile shows about 1 million clones, about 75% of them singletons. The source is a man younger than 30 in good health. The chain combines TRBV5-6 with TRBJ2-5, with D possibly matching TRBD2 (6 bases). The sequenced sample consisted of memory CD4+ T cells sorted from blood. The subset was: CD45RA-negative fraction. Written as DNA, the CDR3 is TGTGCCAGCAGCTTCCGGAGGACGGGAGAAAAGGGGGAGACCCAGTACTTC. The encoded protein is CASSFRRTGEKGETQYF.